This T cell receptor beta chain was documented in a study of OX40 agonist ivuxolimab in advanced cancers. Produced via immunoSEQ multiplex PCR; TCRdb's table is partial and in-frame only. The table lists tens of thousands of clones, about 89% of them singletons, with around 11% in the top ten. Study observations and caveats: Low levels of normalized T-cell clonal expansion also appeared in some nonresponders. At 0.1 to 3.0 mg/kg and by week 6, clonal expansion occurred in CD4+ and CD8+ blood T cells.

A word on this clone: Its specificity is unknown.

The CDR3 is made up of 19 amino acids. Germline-derived CDR1 and CDR2 are SEHNR and FQNEAQ (reference sequence). The V end was cut by 5 bases, the J end by 3 bases, with 26 bases between. The chain combines TRBV7-9 with TRBJ2-1; D possibly corresponds to TRBD2 (5 bases). The specimen was CD4+ or CD8+ T cells sorted from blood, collected in a trial of the OX40 agonist ivuxolimab. The sequence was obtained from an adult with an advanced solid tumor such as melanoma, head and neck, liver or kidney cancer. The chain's CDR3 is CASSPSQAVKLRGYNEQFF. In nucleotides, the CDR3 is TGTGCCAGCAGCCCCTCCCAAGCGGTAAAACTTCGCGGCTACAATGAGCAGTTCTTC.